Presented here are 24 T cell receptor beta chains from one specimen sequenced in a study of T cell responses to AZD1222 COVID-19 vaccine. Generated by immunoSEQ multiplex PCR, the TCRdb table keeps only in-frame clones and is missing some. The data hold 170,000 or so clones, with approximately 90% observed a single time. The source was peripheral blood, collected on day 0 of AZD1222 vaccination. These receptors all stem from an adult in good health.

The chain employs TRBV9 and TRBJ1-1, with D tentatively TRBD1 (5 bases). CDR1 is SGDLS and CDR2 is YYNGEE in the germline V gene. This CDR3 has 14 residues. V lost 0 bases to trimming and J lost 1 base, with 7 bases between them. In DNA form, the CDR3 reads TGTGCCAGCAGCGTAGATGGGGCGAACACTGAAGCTTTCTTT. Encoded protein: CASSVDGANTEAFF.

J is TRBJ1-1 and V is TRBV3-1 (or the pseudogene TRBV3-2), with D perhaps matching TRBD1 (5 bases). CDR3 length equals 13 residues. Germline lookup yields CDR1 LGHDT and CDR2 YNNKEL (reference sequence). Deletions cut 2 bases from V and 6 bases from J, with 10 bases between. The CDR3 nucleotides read TGTGCCAGCAGCCAAAGGGGAAAGGCTGAAGCTTTCTTT. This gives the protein CASSQRGKAEAFF.

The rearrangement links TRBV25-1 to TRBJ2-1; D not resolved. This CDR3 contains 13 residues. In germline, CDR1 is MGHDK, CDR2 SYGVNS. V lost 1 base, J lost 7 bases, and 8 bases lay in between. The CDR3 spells CASSEFLGNEQFF. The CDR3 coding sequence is TGTGCCAGCAGTGAATTTTTGGGTAATGAGCAGTTCTTC. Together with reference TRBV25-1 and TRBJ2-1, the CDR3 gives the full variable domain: EADIYQTPRYLVIGTGKKITLECSQTMGHDKMYWYQQDPGMELHLIHYSYGVNSTEKGDLSSESTVSRIRTEHFPLTLESARPSHTSQYLCASSEFLGNEQFFGPGTRLTVL.

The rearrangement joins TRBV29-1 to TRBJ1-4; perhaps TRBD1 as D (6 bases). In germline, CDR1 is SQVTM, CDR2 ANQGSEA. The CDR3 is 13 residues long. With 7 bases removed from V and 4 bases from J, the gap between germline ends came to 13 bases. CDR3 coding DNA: TGCAGCGCGGTAGGGGGGGGTAATGAAAAACTGTTTTTT. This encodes CSAVGGGNEKLFF.

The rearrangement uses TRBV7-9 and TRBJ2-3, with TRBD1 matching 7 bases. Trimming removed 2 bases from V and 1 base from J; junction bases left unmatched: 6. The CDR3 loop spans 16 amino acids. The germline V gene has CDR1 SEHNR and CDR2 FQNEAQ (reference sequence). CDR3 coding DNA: TGTGCCAGCAGCTTAAACAGGGGCCTGGGCACAGATACGCAGTATTTT. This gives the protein CASSLNRGLGTDTQYF. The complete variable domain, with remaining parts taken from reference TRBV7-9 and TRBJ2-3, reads DTGVSQNPRHKITKRGQNVTFRCDPISEHNRLYWYRQTLGQGPEFLTYFQNEAQLEKSRLLSDRFSAERPKGSFSTLEIQRTEQGDSAMYLCASSLNRGLGTDTQYFGPGTRLTVL.

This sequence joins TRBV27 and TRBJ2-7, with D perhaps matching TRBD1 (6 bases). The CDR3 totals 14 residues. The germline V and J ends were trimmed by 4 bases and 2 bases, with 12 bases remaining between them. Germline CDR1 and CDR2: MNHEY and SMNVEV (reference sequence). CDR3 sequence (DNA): TGTGCCAGCAGTTACCGGGACACCCCCTACGAGCAGTACTTC. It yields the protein CASSYRDTPYEQYF.

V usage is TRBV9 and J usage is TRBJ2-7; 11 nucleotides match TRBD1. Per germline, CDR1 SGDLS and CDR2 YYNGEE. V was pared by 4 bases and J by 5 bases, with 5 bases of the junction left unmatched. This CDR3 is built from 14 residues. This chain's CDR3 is CASSLGTGGDEQYF. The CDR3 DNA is TGTGCCAGCAGCCTCGGGACAGGGGGAGACGAGCAGTACTTC.

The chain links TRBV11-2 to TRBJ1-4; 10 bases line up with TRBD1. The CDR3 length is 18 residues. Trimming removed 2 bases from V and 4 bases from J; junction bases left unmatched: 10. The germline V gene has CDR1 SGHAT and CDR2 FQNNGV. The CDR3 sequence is CASSLRLTDRGVNEKLFF. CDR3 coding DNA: TGTGCCAGCAGCTTAAGGCTGACGGACAGGGGGGTTAATGAAAAACTGTTTTTT.

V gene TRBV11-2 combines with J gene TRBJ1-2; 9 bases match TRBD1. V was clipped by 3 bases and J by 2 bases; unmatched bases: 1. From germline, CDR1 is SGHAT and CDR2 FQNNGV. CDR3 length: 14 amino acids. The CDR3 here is CASSLDRGNYGYTF. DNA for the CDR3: TGTGCCAGCAGCTTGGACAGGGGAAACTATGGCTACACCTTC.

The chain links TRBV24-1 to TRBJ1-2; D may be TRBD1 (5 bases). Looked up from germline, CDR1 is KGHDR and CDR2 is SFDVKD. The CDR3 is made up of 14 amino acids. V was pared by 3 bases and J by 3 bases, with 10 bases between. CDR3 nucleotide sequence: TGTGCCACCAGTGATGAGGGACGGGACTATGGCTACACCTTC. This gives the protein CATSDEGRDYGYTF.

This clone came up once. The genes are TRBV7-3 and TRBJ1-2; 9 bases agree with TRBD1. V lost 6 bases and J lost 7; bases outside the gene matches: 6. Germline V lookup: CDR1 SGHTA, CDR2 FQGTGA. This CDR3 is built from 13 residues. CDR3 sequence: CASSSDRGAGYTF. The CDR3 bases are TGTGCCAGCAGTTCCGACAGGGGGGCTGGCTACACCTTC.

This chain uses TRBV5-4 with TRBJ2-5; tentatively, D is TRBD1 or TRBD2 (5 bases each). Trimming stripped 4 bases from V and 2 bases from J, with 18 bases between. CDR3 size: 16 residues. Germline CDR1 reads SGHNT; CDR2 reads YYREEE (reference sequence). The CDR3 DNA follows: TGTGCCAGCAGCGGACGGGACGAGGGAAGGCAAGAGACCCAGTACTTC. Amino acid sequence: CASSGRDEGRQETQYF.

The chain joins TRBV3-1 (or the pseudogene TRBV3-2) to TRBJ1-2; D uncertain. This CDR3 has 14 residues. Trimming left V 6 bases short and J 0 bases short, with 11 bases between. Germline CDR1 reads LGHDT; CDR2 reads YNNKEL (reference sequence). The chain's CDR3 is CASRRAGANYGYTF. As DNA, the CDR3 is TGTGCCAGCAGGAGGGCAGGAGCTAACTATGGCTACACCTTC.

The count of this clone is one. This CDR3 is CASSLVGSSYEQYF. CDR3 nucleotides: TGTGCCAGCAGCTTGGTAGGAAGCTCCTACGAGCAGTACTTC. V is TRBV5-5 and J is TRBJ2-7; unclear D gene. CDR1 and CDR2 from the germline V gene are SGHKS and YYEKEE (reference sequence). This CDR3 is built from 14 residues. Trimming stripped 0 bases from V and 0 bases from J, with 7 bases between.

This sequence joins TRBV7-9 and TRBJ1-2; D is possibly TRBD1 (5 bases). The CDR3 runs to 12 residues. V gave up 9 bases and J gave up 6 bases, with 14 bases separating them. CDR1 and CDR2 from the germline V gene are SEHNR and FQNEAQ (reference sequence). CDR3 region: CASGQGPDGYTF. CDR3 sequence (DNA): TGTGCCAGTGGGCAGGGCCCGGATGGCTACACCTTC.

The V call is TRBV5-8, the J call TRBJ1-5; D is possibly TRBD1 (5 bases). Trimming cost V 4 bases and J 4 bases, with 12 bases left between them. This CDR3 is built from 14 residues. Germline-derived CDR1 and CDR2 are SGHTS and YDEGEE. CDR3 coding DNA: TGTGCCAGCAGCCGGGACGGCTCGAATCAGCCCCAGCATTTT. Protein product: CASSRDGSNQPQHF.

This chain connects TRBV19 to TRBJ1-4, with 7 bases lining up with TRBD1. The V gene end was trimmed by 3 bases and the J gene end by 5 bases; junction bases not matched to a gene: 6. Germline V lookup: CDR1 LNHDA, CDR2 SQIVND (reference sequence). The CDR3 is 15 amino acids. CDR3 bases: TGTGCCAGTAGTATTTGGACAGGACGGAATGAAAAACTGTTTTTT. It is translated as CASSIWTGRNEKLFF.

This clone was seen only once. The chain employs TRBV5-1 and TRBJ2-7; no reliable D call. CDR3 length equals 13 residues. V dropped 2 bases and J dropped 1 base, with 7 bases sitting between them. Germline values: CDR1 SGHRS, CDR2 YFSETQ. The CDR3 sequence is CASSFVESYEQYF. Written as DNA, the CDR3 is TGCGCCAGCAGCTTTGTAGAGTCCTACGAGCAGTACTTC.

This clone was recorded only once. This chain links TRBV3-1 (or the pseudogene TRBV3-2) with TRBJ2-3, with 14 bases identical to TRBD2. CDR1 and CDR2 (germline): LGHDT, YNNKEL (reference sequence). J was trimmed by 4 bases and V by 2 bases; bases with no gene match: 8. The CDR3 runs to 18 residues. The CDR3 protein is CASSQPRLAGGPADTQYF. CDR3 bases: TGTGCCAGCAGCCAACCTCGACTAGCGGGGGGGCCAGCAGATACGCAGTATTTT.

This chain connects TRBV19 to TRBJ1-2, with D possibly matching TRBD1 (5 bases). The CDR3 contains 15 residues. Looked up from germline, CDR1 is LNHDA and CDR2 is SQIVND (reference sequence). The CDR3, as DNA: TGTGCGACCAGTAGGTTTTTGGCGGGGGGCTATGGCTACACCTTC. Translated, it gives CATSRFLAGGYGYTF.

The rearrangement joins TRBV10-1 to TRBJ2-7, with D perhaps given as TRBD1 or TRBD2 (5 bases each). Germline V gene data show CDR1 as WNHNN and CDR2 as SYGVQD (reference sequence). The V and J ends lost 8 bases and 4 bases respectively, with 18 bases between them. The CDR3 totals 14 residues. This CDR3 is CASEADKTRYEQYF. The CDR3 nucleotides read TGCGCCAGCGAAGCGGACAAAACGAGGTACGAGCAGTACTTC.

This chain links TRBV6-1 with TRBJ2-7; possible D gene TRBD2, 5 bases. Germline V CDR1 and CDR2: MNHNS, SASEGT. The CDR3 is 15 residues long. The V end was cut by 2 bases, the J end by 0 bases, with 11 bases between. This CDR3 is CASSERGSPSYEQYF. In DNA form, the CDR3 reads TGTGCCAGCAGTGAACGGGGATCCCCCTCCTACGAGCAGTACTTC.

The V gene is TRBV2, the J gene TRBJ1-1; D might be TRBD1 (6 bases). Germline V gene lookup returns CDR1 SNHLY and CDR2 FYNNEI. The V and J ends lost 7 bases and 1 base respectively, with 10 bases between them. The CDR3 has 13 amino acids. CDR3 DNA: TGTGCCAGCACCGGACAGCCGAACACTGAAGCTTTCTTT. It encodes CASTGQPNTEAFF.

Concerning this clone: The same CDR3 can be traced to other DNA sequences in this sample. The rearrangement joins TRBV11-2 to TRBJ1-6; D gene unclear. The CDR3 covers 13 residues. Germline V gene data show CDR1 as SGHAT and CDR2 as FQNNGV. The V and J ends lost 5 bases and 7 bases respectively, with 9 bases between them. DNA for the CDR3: TGTGCCAGCAGCCTGGAACCCAATTCACCCCTCCACTTT. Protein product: CASSLEPNSPLHF.